This T cell receptor beta chain was sequenced in a study of shared clonotypes between healthy human individuals. Overall study context: The donor pool was made up of a couple of women and three men aged 18 to 49. CD4 naive and CD4 memory each took three plates per donor, while CD8 naive took two and CD8 memory one. Notes on the study in general: The study's rarefaction showed incomplete sorted-subset sequencing despite large depth. A generally larger estimated richness was seen in naive subsets than in memory subsets.

Profiled with immunoSEQ multiplex PCR; TCRdb holds only in-frame clones, not every one. The sample contains about 2 million clones, roughly 94% of which appear only once. In regard to this clone: What it binds is not known. The same CDR3 can be traced to other DNA sequences in this sample.

This CDR3 has 13 residues. Trimming took off 2 bases at V and 2 bases at J, with 8 bases between the two ends. From germline, CDR1 is SGHRS and CDR2 YFSETQ. This sequence was found in a man aged 18 to 29 in good health. The chain carries TRBV5-1 and TRBJ2-7; D is uncertain. Sequencing was performed on naive CD4+ T cells sorted from blood. Documented subset: CD45RA+ positively selected. The CDR3 reads CASSLPVAYEQYF. The CDR3 bases are TGCGCCAGCAGCTTACCAGTTGCCTACGAGCAGTACTTC.